The 25 T cell receptor beta chains below were found in one sample sequenced in a study of T-cell reconstitution after alpha-beta-depleted transplantation in children. TCRbeta library preparation incorporated unique molecular identifiers. TCRdb ran MiXCR on the PCR reads and lists one entry per CDR3 protein. The sample lists around 680,000 distinct CDR3 sequences; around 17% were seen once. Sequences were derived from PBMCs from the stem cell graft donor, sampled from the stem cell graft. These receptors came from a human donor who donated a stem cell graft to a child with acute myeloid leukemia.

A few counts support this clonotype. The rearrangement joins TRBV7-9 to TRBJ2-7; either TRBD1 or TRBD2 may fit D (5 bases each). Trimming took 5 bases from V and 2 from J, leaving 13 bases between them. The CDR3 spans 14 residues. The germline V gene has CDR1 SEHNR and CDR2 FQNEAQ (reference sequence). CDR3 DNA sequence: TGTGCCAGCAGCGACCGGGACGGACCCTACGAGCAGTACTTC. This encodes CASSDRDGPYEQYF.

This clonotype was found many times. The genes are TRBV7-8 and TRBJ2-2; D perhaps matches TRBD2 (6 bases). Between the trimmed V and J ends, which lost 2 bases and 2 bases, there was a span of 12 bases. CDR3 length: 16 residues. CDR1 and CDR2 from the germline V gene are SGHVS and FQNEAQ. The CDR3 region has the DNA TGTGCCAGCAGCTTACGGAGGGTTCCTAACACCGGGGAGCTGTTTTTT. It translates to CASSLRRVPNTGELFF.

In regard to this clonotype: This could be a read error, since a much larger clone is one nucleotide away. The chain links TRBV7-7 to TRBJ2-5; no definite D call. The CDR3 is 13 amino acids. CDR1 is SSHAT and CDR2 is FNYEAQ in the germline V gene (reference sequence). V was clipped by 1 base and J by 5 bases, with 8 bases between them. CDR3 DNA sequence: TGTGCCAGCAGCTTAGACAGCAGGGAGACCCAGTACTTC. This sequence encodes CASSLDSRETQYF.

The chain carries TRBV4-1 and TRBJ1-1; 7 positions match TRBD1. Germline loops: CDR1 MGHRA, CDR2 YSYEKL. V lost 0 bases and J lost 11; bases outside the gene matches: 12. The CDR3 length is 15 residues. CDR3 coding DNA: TGCGCCAGCAGCCAAGACTCAGGACAGGCCCCCGGGGCTTTCTTT. It specifies CASSQDSGQAPGAFF.

The chain links TRBV7-2 to TRBJ2-5; 11 positions agree with TRBD2. This CDR3 region has 16 residues. After removal of 0 bases from V and 5 bases from J, the junction contained 5 bases not matched to a gene. Germline assignment: CDR1 SGHTA and CDR2 FQGNSA. The DNA of the CDR3 is TGTGCCAGCAGCTTAGCGCGGGCTAGCGGGGGGGAGACCCAGTACTTC. It translates to CASSLARASGGETQYF.

The chain links TRBV20-1 to TRBJ1-1, with TRBD1 as a possible D gene (5 bases). Germline values: CDR1 DFQATT, CDR2 SNEGSKA (reference sequence). This CDR3 is 15 amino acids long. Trimming shortened V by 1 base and J by 4 bases, and 16 bases separated the two germline ends. The CDR3, as DNA: TGCAGTGCTAGAGGTGGCAGGGTGATTAGCACTGAAGCTTTCTTT. It is translated as CSARGGRVISTEAFF.

This clonotype has only a few counts. This chain joins TRBV12-3 or TRBV12-4 and TRBJ1-6, with D possibly TRBD1 on 6 matching bases. The CDR3 consists of 15 residues. V shed 3 bases and J shed 9 bases, with 15 bases lying between them. CDR3 sequence reads: CASSLSQGNTSPLHF. The CDR3 bases are TGTGCCAGCAGTTTGAGCCAGGGGAACACTTCACCCCTCCACTTT.

The chain uses TRBV5-6 and TRBJ2-2; D is uncertain. The CDR3 covers 13 residues. Germline V gene data show CDR1 as SGHDT and CDR2 as YYEEEE. The V and J ends lost 2 bases and 4 bases respectively, with 6 bases between them. The CDR3 nucleotides are TGTGCCAGCAGCTTATCGTTCACCGGGGAGCTGTTTTTT. It encodes CASSLSFTGELFF.

This clonotype came up a few times. The chain carries TRBV20-1 and TRBJ2-2, with 15 nucleotides matching TRBD2. The CDR3 runs to 17 residues. The germline gives CDR1 DFQATT, CDR2 SNEGSKA (reference sequence). After removal of 5 bases from V and 7 bases from J, the junction contained 11 bases not matched to a gene. As DNA, the CDR3 is TGCAGTGCTTCCCCCGGGACTAGCGGGGGGAGGTACGGGGAGCTGTTTTTT. This sequence encodes CSASPGTSGGRYGELFF.

V and J are TRBV15 and TRBJ2-7; D possibly corresponds to TRBD2 (6 bases). Germline CDR1 LNHNV, CDR2 YYDKDF (reference sequence). This CDR3 region has 16 residues. The V and J ends lost 5 bases and 2 bases respectively, with 19 bases between them. The CDR3 sequence: CATSPRPGLETYEQYF. Here the CDR3 DNA reads TGTGCCACCAGCCCAAGGCCGGGACTGGAGACCTACGAGCAGTACTTC.

Concerning this clonotype itself: Given a much more abundant clone one base away, this may be a read error. The chain joins TRBV29-1 to TRBJ2-1; 8 bases fit TRBD1. The CDR3 runs 16 residues. CDR1 is SQVTM, CDR2 ANQGSEA, per germline. This chain's CDR3 is CSVEARQGSSYNAQFF. CDR3 nucleotide sequence: TGCAGCGTTGAAGCCCGACAGGGGTCCTCCTACAATGCGCAGTTCTTC.

This clonotype was observed at least ten times. No conserved phenylalanine or tryptophan is present at the end of the CDR3, so a read error is the likely explanation. Because the CDR3's place on the DNA is in doubt, the DNA is left out and the CDR3 is given as listed by TCRdb. The V gene is TRBV20-1, the J gene TRBJ2-1; the D call in the table, TRBD2, was not verified against the DNA. From its first to its last residue, the CDR3 has 11 amino acids. Germline lookup yields CDR1 DFQATT and CDR2 SNEGSKA (reference sequence). The CDR3: CSARGTGLVIV.

As for this clonotype: One junction end disagrees with the germline gene, perhaps due to a read error. The genes are TRBV12-3 or TRBV12-4 and TRBJ2-6; D gene uncertain. The CDR3 runs to 15 residues. CDR3 in amino acids: CTSSLRISGANVLTF. In nucleotides, the CDR3 is TGTACCAGCAGTTTAAGGATCTCTGGGGCCAACGTCCTGACTTTC.

This clonotype came up many times. V is TRBV20-1 and J is TRBJ1-4, with D hard to call. V lost 6 bases, J lost 4 bases, and 9 bases lay in between. From germline, CDR1 is DFQATT and CDR2 SNEGSKA (reference sequence). The CDR3 consists of 12 residues. CDR3 sequence (DNA): TGCAGTGCCGCAACGGGTAATGAAAAACTGTTTTTT. It encodes CSAATGNEKLFF.

This clonotype was found many times. The V call is TRBV7-9, the J call TRBJ2-2; D remains unclear. Trimming removed 6 bases at V and 2 bases at J, with 13 bases between. This CDR3 has 15 residues. CDR1 and CDR2 from the germline V gene are SEHNR and FQNEAQ (reference sequence). CDR3 nucleotide sequence: TGTGCCAGCAGGCCTGGGTTACATAACACCGGGGAGCTGTTTTTT. This encodes CASRPGLHNTGELFF. The full variable domain, with the rest looked up from reference TRBV7-9 and TRBJ2-2, is DTGVSQNPRHKITKRGQNVTFRCDPISEHNRLYWYRQTLGQGPEFLTYFQNEAQLEKSRLLSDRFSAERPKGSFSTLEIQRTEQGDSAMYLCASRPGLHNTGELFFGEGSRLTVL.

A word on this clonotype: A much larger clone lies one base from this, so it may be a read error. CDR3 in amino acids: CDSSGRTNTGELFF. In DNA form, the CDR3 reads TGTGACAGCAGCGGACGAACGAACACCGGGGAGCTGTTTTTT. J is TRBJ2-2 and V is TRBV7-2, with D possibly being TRBD2 (5 bases). The germline gives CDR1 SGHTA, CDR2 FQGNSA. This CDR3 has 14 amino acids.

This clonotype showed up just a few times. The rearrangement joins TRBV5-6 to TRBJ1-1; TRBD1 matches 7 bases. Germline-derived CDR1 and CDR2 are SGHDT and YYEEEE. The CDR3 covers 14 residues. V shed 8 bases, J shed 0 bases, and the junction held 7 bases outside the gene matches. CDR3 region: CASRGGPLNTEAFF. As DNA, the CDR3 is TGTGCCAGTAGAGGGGGCCCTTTGAACACTGAAGCTTTCTTT. The whole variable domain, remainder taken from reference TRBV5-6 and TRBJ1-1, is DAGVTQSPTHLIKTRGQQVTLRCSPKSGHDTVSWYQQALGQGPQFIFQYYEEEERQRGNFPDRFSGHQFPNYSSELNVNALLLGDSALYLCASRGGPLNTEAFFGQGTRLTVV.

The chain uses TRBV9 and TRBJ1-2; 7 bases agree with TRBD1. Losses at the gene ends were 0 bases for V and 2 bases for J; bases not matched to a gene: 4. Germline values: CDR1 SGDLS, CDR2 YYNGEE. This CDR3 has 15 residues. The CDR3 nucleotides are TGTGCCAGCAGCGTAGATGGCAGGGGGAACTATGGCTACACCTTC. Translated, it gives CASSVDGRGNYGYTF.

This clonotype was found a few times. Here the CDR3 DNA reads TGCGCCAGCAGTCAAGACAGGGGGCCTACAGATACGCAGTATTTT. Protein product: CASSQDRGPTDTQYF. This chain uses TRBV5-1 with TRBJ2-3; 10 nucleotides agree with TRBD1. The CDR3 loop spans 15 amino acids. CDR1 is SGHRS and CDR2 is YFSETQ in the germline V gene. V gave up 5 bases and J gave up 3 bases; unmatched junction bases: 6.

In this sample, this clonotype turned up many times. The V gene is TRBV7-2, the J gene TRBJ2-5; 7 nucleotides match TRBD1. CDR1 SGHTA and CDR2 FQGNSA come from the germline V gene. V was clipped by 5 bases and J by 1 base; unmatched bases: 4. The CDR3 is 14 amino acids. The CDR3 spells CASSPRDSQETQYF. The CDR3 DNA follows: TGTGCCAGCAGCCCACGGGACAGCCAAGAGACCCAGTACTTC.

The chain recombines TRBV4-2 with TRBJ1-1; D may be TRBD1 (6 bases). The CDR3 covers 11 residues. Trimming took 4 bases from V and 8 from J, leaving 8 bases between them. Germline loops: CDR1 LGHNA, CDR2 YNFKEQ. As DNA, the CDR3 is TGTGCCAGCAGCCGAAGGGGGGAAGCTTTCTTT. As protein: CASSRRGEAFF.

This clonotype was found a few times. This chain uses TRBV5-1 with TRBJ2-2; D is unclear. Germline CDR1 is SGHRS and CDR2 is YFSETQ. V was trimmed by 2 bases and J by 7 bases, leaving 6 bases between them. The CDR3 totals 12 residues. The DNA of the CDR3 is TGCGCCAGCAGCTTCGGGTTCGGGGAGCTGTTTTTT. It translates to CASSFGFGELFF.

This clonotype appeared many times. This chain uses TRBV20-1 with TRBJ2-7; maybe TRBD2 (6 bases). The CDR3 consists of 13 residues. Trimming removed 4 bases at V and 3 bases at J, with 13 bases between. Per germline, CDR1 DFQATT and CDR2 SNEGSKA (reference sequence). CDR3 DNA sequence: TGCAGTGCTAAAGCGGGCGACGGCTACGAGCAGTACGTC. Encoded protein: CSAKAGDGYEQYV.

On this clonotype itself: This may arise from a read error, as a much more abundant clone is one base away. The chain has TRBV7-2 and TRBJ2-5; 8 bases align to TRBD2. CDR1 and CDR2 from the germline V gene are SGHTA and FQGNSA. CDR3 length equals 16 residues. The CDR3 here is CASSFSPAGVRETHYF. CDR3 coding DNA: TGTGCCAGCAGCTTTTCCCCAGCGGGGGTACGGGAGACCCATTACTTC.

This clonotype was counted a few times. V gene TRBV12-3 or TRBV12-4 combines with J gene TRBJ2-3, with D tentatively TRBD1 or TRBD2 (5 bases each). The ends were cut back, 6 bases at V and 1 base at J, with 11 bases in the middle. This CDR3 region has 14 residues. This CDR3 is CASRPLGGTDTQYF. The CDR3 DNA sequence: TGTGCCAGCAGGCCCTTGGGGGGCACAGATACGCAGTATTTT.